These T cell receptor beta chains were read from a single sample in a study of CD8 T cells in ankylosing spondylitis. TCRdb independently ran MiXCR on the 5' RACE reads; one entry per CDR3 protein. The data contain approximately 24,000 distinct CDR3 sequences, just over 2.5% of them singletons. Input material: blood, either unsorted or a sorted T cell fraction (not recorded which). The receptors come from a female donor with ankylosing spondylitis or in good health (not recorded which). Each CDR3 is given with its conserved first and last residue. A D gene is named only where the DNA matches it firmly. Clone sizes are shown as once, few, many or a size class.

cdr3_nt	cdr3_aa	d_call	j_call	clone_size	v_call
TGTGCCAGCAGCGTAGGGACAGGGATAGAGAGCACCTACAATGAGCAGTTCTTC	CASSVGTGIESTYNEQFF	TRBD1	TRBJ2-1	many	TRBV9
TGCGCCAGCAGCCAAGATCCCGAGGGGCCCAGAAAGGCGACCCAGTACTTC	CASSQDPEGPRKATQYF	-	TRBJ2-5	many	TRBV4-1
TGTGCCAGCAGCGTAGTCGTCGACGGCGGCACTGAAGCTTTCTTT	CASSVVVDGGTEAFF	-	TRBJ1-1	medium-sized	TRBV9
TGTGCCAGCAGCGGCGAAGCGGGAGGGCCATACGAGCAGTACTTC	CASSGEAGGPYEQYF	TRBD2	TRBJ2-7	many	TRBV9
TGTGCCAGCAGCTCGCACCGACTAGCGGGAGTCACCGGGGAGCTGTTTTTT	CASSSHRLAGVTGELFF	TRBD2	TRBJ2-2	medium-sized	TRBV9
TGTGCCAGCAGCGTAGAGGCAGGGTCTGCCTATGGCTACACCTTC	CASSVEAGSAYGYTF	-	TRBJ1-2	many	TRBV9
TGTGCCAGCAGCGTAGTGGCTAGCGGGACCTACTACAATGAGCAGTTCTTC	CASSVVASGTYYNEQFF	TRBD2	TRBJ2-1	many	TRBV9
TGTGCCAGCAGCGTAGAATATCGCACTAACTATGGCTACACCTTC	CASSVEYRTNYGYTF	-	TRBJ1-2	many	TRBV9
TGTGCCAGCACCGGTGATGGAATGAACACTGAAGCTTTCTTT	CASTGDGMNTEAFF	-	TRBJ1-1	many	TRBV9
TGTGCCAGCAGCCCCTATGATTCGGGCTGGAATGAGCAGTTCTTC	CASSPYDSGWNEQFF	-	TRBJ2-1	many	TRBV9
TGTGCCAGCAGCGTCTCGTCCTGGAACACCGGGGAGCTGTTTTTT	CASSVSSWNTGELFF	-	TRBJ2-2	many	TRBV9
TGTGCCAGCAGCGCCTCAGGACACGCTAAGGGTTTTGGGACTGAAGCTTTCTTT	CASSASGHAKGFGTEAFF	-	TRBJ1-1	many	TRBV9
TGTGCCAGCAGCGTAGGGGACCTAAACATTCAGTACTTC	CASSVGDLNIQYF	-	TRBJ2-4	many	TRBV9
TGTGCCAGCAGCGTCGACTCTAATGAAAAACTGTTTTTT	CASSVDSNEKLFF	-	TRBJ1-4	many	TRBV9
TGTGCCAGCAGCGTCCCGGGAACCCAAGAGACCCAGTACTTC	CASSVPGTQETQYF	-	TRBJ2-5	many	TRBV9
TGTGCCAGCAGCGTAGGGGACACGTCCACGGCAGAGACCCAGTACTTC	CASSVGDTSTAETQYF	-	TRBJ2-5	many	TRBV9
TGTGCCAGCAGCGTGCTCCTCCCGGGGGCAGATACGCAGTATTTT	CASSVLLPGADTQYF	-	TRBJ2-3	many	TRBV9
TGTGCCAGCAGCGGAGTAGGGGCGACAGGGGGTGTCTATGGCTACACCTTC	CASSGVGATGGVYGYTF	TRBD1	TRBJ1-2	many	TRBV9
TGTGCCAGCACCCCACTAGCGGGGGGCGCTAGCTCCTACAATGAGCAGTTCTTC	CASTPLAGGASSYNEQFF	TRBD2	TRBJ2-1	many	TRBV9
TGTGCCAGCAGCGACCACCCAGGGGCTGGTGAAGCTTTCTTT	CASSDHPGAGEAFF	-	TRBJ1-1	many	TRBV9
TGTGCCAGCAGCGCCTTAGAGCGGAACACTGAAGCTTTCTTT	CASSALERNTEAFF	-	TRBJ1-1	many	TRBV9
TGTGCCAGCAGCCGAGGGGGTAGCGAGCAGTACTTC	CASSRGGSEQYF	-	TRBJ2-7	many	TRBV9